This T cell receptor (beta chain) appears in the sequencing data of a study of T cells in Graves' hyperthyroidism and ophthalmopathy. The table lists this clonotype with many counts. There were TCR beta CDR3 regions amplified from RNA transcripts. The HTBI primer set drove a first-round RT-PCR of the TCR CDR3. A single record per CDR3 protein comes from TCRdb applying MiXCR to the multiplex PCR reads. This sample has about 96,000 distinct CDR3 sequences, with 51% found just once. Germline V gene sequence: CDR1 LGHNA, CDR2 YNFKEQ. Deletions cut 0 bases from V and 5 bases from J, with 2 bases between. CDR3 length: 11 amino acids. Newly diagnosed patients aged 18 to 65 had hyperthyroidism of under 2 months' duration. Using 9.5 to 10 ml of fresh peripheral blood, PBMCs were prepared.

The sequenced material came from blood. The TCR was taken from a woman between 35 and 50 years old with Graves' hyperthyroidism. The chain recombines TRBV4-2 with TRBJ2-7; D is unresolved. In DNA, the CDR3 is TGTGCCAGCAGCCAAGAAAACGAGCAGTACTTC. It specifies CASSQENEQYF.